This entry concerns a single T cell receptor (beta chain). Its antigen remains unidentified. The data were obtained in a study of shared clonotypes between healthy human individuals. Positively selected for CCR7, the CD45RO-negative cells used as naive CD8 cells excluded terminally differentiated effector memory CD45RA+ cells. Sequencing was performed with immunoSEQ multiplex PCR; in TCRdb, only in-frame clones are kept and a portion is missing. The repertoire holds hundreds of thousands of clones, with 80% to 95% as singletons. Germline V gene lookup returns CDR1 SGHAT and CDR2 FQNNGV. The CDR3 has 16 residues. V lost 5 bases and J lost 5; bases outside the gene matches: 11. Study results and caveats: Sequencing depth was a factor that was expected to affect clonotype sharing among donors.

The receptor was isolated from a man aged 25-40 years in good health. This chain links TRBV11-2 with TRBJ2-1; 8 bases are shared with TRBD1. Sequencing input: naive CD8+ T cells sorted from blood. CDR3: CASSLAGDRGNNEQFF. CDR3 sequence (DNA): TGTGCCAGCAGCCTGGCTGGCGACAGGGGTAACAATGAGCAGTTCTTC.